Listed below are T cell receptor beta chains from one sample, sequenced in a study of cytomegalovirus exposure and HLA in healthy donors. Repertoires were generated with immunoSEQ multiplex PCR, while TCRdb's copy carries only in-frame clones and drops some. The sample gives more than 150,000 clones, approximately 80% of which show up once; around 1.6% is in the top ten. The sample taken for sequencing was PBMCs. The receptors stem from a woman aged 18-29 years in good health and CMV-seronegative. CDR3s include the opening cysteine and the closing phenylalanine or tryptophan.

v_gene: TRBV6-6
len: 13
j_gene: TRBJ2-6
CDR3aa: CASSGSGANVLTF

v_gene: TRBV6-5
len: 13
j_gene: TRBJ2-5
CDR3aa: CASSYGGSETQYF

v_gene: TRBV6-1
len: 14
j_gene: TRBJ2-7
CDR3aa: CASSVLEGTHEQYF

v_gene: TRBV18
len: 16
j_gene: TRBJ1-1
CDR3aa: CASSQAPGGGNTEAFF

v_gene: TRBV5-5
len: 15
j_gene: TRBJ1-2
CDR3aa: CASSLAGGAYYGYTF

v_gene: TRBV11-3
len: 15
j_gene: TRBJ2-5
CDR3aa: CASSLGTSGEETQYF

v_gene: TRBV27
len: 15
j_gene: TRBJ2-2
CDR3aa: CASSLGPGGTGELFF

v_gene: TRBV19
len: 13
j_gene: TRBJ1-2
CDR3aa: CASTGTGGYGYTF

v_gene: TRBV30
len: 15
j_gene: TRBJ2-2
CDR3aa: CAWRHWTGNTGELFF

v_gene: TRBV6-6
len: 14
j_gene: TRBJ2-5
CDR3aa: CASSSQGAAETQYF

v_gene: TRBV18
len: 12
j_gene: TRBJ1-2
CDR3aa: CASSGQTYGYTF

v_gene: TRBV6-5
len: 14
j_gene: TRBJ1-5
CDR3aa: CATSAAVSNQPQHF

v_gene: TRBV6-5
len: 16
j_gene: TRBJ1-1
CDR3aa: CASSYSYLQRDTEAFF

v_gene: TRBV5-1
len: 14
j_gene: TRBJ1-1
CDR3aa: CASSDTGGTTEAFF

v_gene: TRBV6-1
len: 15
j_gene: TRBJ2-2
CDR3aa: CASSEGTVIKGELFF

v_gene: TRBV30
len: 14
j_gene: TRBJ2-3
CDR3aa: CAWSSGQGGDTQYF

v_gene: TRBV15
len: 12
j_gene: TRBJ2-1
CDR3aa: CATSRPRGEQFF

v_gene: TRBV10-1
len: 14
j_gene: TRBJ1-3
CDR3aa: CASNPQGAGNTIYF

v_gene: TRBV30
len: 18
j_gene: TRBJ2-2
CDR3aa: CAWSVLLTGGPNTGELFF

v_gene: TRBV6-4
len: 16
j_gene: TRBJ1-2
CDR3aa: CASSDSVGQGIDGYTF

v_gene: TRBV6-5
len: 14
j_gene: TRBJ1-6
CDR3aa: CASSYWAGRSPLHF

v_gene: TRBV14
len: 13
j_gene: TRBJ1-1
CDR3aa: CASSRDIAAEAFF

v_gene: TRBV25-1
len: 12
j_gene: .
CDR3aa: CARGKGAYEQYF

v_gene: TRBV6-6
len: 15
j_gene: TRBJ2-4
CDR3aa: CASRGTGFSKNIQYF

v_gene: TRBV14
len: 16
j_gene: TRBJ1-2
CDR3aa: CASSPSARMPSYGYTF

v_gene: TRBV5-6
len: 11
j_gene: TRBJ2-1
CDR3aa: CASSLALEQFF

v_gene: TRBV9
len: 12
j_gene: TRBJ2-7
CDR3aa: CASSVGQGEQYF

v_gene: TRBV14
len: 17
j_gene: TRBJ2-6
CDR3aa: CASSHPGRDRVANVLTF

v_gene: TRBV19
len: 16
j_gene: TRBJ1-1
CDR3aa: CASRRLEGSYHTEAFF

v_gene: TRBV5-1
len: 18
j_gene: TRBJ1-2
CDR3aa: CASSGGTARRRLPYGYTF

v_gene: TRBV5-1
len: 16
j_gene: TRBJ1-2
CDR3aa: CASSLSGTGIVYGYTF

v_gene: TRBV5-1
len: 12
j_gene: TRBJ1-1
CDR3aa: CASSGGGTEAFF

v_gene: TRBV18
len: 14
j_gene: TRBJ2-7
CDR3aa: CASQSFGTGREQYF

v_gene: TRBV9
len: 12
j_gene: TRBJ2-7
CDR3aa: CASSSRTYEQYF

v_gene: TRBV18
len: 18
j_gene: TRBJ1-1
CDR3aa: CASSPPRDTPWVDTEAFF

v_gene: TRBV18
len: 17
j_gene: TRBJ1-1
CDR3aa: CASSRDTQALMNTEAFF

v_gene: TRBV6-1
len: 12
j_gene: TRBJ2-1
CDR3aa: CATTRGSNEQFF

v_gene: TRBV5-1
len: 15
j_gene: TRBJ1-1
CDR3aa: CASSFLPGTNTEAFF

v_gene: TRBV2
len: 19
j_gene: TRBJ1-1
CDR3aa: CASPISTDRGGRQNTEAFF

v_gene: TRBV28
len: 16
j_gene: TRBJ2-1
CDR3aa: CASSSPSGGTYNEQFF

v_gene: TRBV2
len: 14
j_gene: TRBJ1-1
CDR3aa: CASSEFGVNTEAFF

v_gene: TRBV15
len: 19
j_gene: TRBJ2-4
CDR3aa: CATSRVWDRFVGTKNIQYF

v_gene: TRBV28
len: 14
j_gene: TRBJ1-4
CDR3aa: CASISGARGEKLFF

v_gene: TRBV30
len: 15
j_gene: TRBJ1-5
CDR3aa: CAWSVRRAPNQPQHF

v_gene: TRBV2
len: 13
j_gene: TRBJ2-1
CDR3aa: CASTGVLPPGQFF

v_gene: TRBV5-1
len: 18
j_gene: TRBJ1-5
CDR3aa: CASSLPGQGGAGNQPQHF

v_gene: TRBV19
len: 14
j_gene: TRBJ1-1
CDR3aa: CASSIDPGRTEAFF

v_gene: TRBV28
len: 15
j_gene: TRBJ2-3
CDR3aa: CASSSWRERTDTQYF

v_gene: TRBV5-5
len: 15
j_gene: TRBJ1-6
CDR3aa: CASSLEGAPGNALHF

v_gene: TRBV28
len: 16
j_gene: TRBJ1-2
CDR3aa: CASSFGGGFLNYGYTF

v_gene: TRBV6-1
len: 14
j_gene: TRBJ2-5
CDR3aa: CASRLAGGRETQYF

v_gene: TRBV4-2
len: 15
j_gene: TRBJ2-2
CDR3aa: CASSSLAGGTGELFF

v_gene: TRBV4-1
len: 17
j_gene: TRBJ2-3
CDR3aa: CASSQLSSGGGTDTQYF

v_gene: TRBV5-6
len: 15
j_gene: TRBJ1-1
CDR3aa: CASSWRQVMNTEAFF